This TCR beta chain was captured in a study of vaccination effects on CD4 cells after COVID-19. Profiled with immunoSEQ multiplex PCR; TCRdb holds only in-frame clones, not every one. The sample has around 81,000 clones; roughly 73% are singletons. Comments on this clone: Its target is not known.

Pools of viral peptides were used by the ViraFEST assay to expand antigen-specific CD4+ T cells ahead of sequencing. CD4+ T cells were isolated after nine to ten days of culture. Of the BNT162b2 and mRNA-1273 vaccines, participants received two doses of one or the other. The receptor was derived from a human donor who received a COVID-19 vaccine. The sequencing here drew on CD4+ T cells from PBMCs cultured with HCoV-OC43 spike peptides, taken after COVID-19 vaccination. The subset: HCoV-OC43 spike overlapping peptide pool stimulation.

CDR3 nucleotides: TGTGCCAGCAGTTTATGGGTGGAAGAGACCCAGTACTTC. As protein: CASSLWVEETQYF. The chain has TRBV12-3 or TRBV12-4 and TRBJ2-5, with no clear D. The CDR3 is made up of 13 amino acids. V lost 2 bases, J lost 3 bases, and 7 bases lay in between.